This TCR beta chain came from a study of T cell responses to AZD1222 COVID-19 vaccine. Repertoires were generated with immunoSEQ multiplex PCR, while TCRdb's copy carries only in-frame clones and drops some. The sample shows 150,000 to 200,000 clones, roughly 87% of them seen only once. Germline CDR1 and CDR2: LNHDA and SQIVND (reference sequence). The CDR3 is 16 amino acids. Sequences were derived from peripheral blood, sampled on day 0 of AZD1222 vaccination. The chain joins TRBV19 to TRBJ1-6; maybe TRBD1 (5 bases). The clonotype comes from an adult in good health. The CDR3 DNA reads TGTGCTAAGGACGCGGGGCCTGGGAGTTATAATTCACCCCTCCACTTT. Translated: CAKDAGPGSYNSPLHF.